A selection of T cell receptor beta chains follows, all from one sample in a study of CD8 T cells in ankylosing spondylitis. A single record per CDR3 protein comes from TCRdb applying MiXCR to the 5' RACE reads. The sample consists of around 490,000 distinct CDR3 sequences, about 5.7% of them appearing once. The sample comprised blood, either unsorted or a sorted T cell fraction (not recorded which). These receptors were taken from a male donor with ankylosing spondylitis. Each CDR3 is given with its conserved first and last residue. The D gene is left open where the match is weak. Clone size is not always given. Where it is, it says once, few, many or a class for expanded clones.

v_call,j_call,cdr3_length,d_call,clone_size,cdr3_nt,cdr3_aa
TRBV7-9,TRBJ1-1,13,.,many,TGTGCCAGCAGCGCTTGGGGAAACACTGAAGCTTTCTTT,CASSAWGNTEAFF
TRBV27,TRBJ1-1,15,.,many,TGTGCCAGCAGTCCCATCGGACAGCCGAACACTGAAGCTTTCTTT,CASSPIGQPNTEAFF
TRBV15,TRBJ2-1,16,TRBD2,many,TGTGCCACCAGCAGAGTGCCAGCGGGAGGCCACAATGAGCAGTTCTTC,CATSRVPAGGHNEQFF
TRBV18,TRBJ1-1,14,.,.,TGTGCCAGCTCACCCCCGTCCGACGGGACTGAAGCTTTCTTT,CASSPPSDGTEAFF
TRBV20-1,TRBJ2-7,16,TRBD2,few,TGCTGTGCTAGAGGACACCAAGCGGGAGACTGGTACGAGCAGTACTTC,CCARGHQAGDWYEQYF
TRBV5-6,TRBJ1-4,13,.,many,TGTGCCACATCAGTGACACTTAATGAAAAACTGTTTTTT,CATSVTLNEKLFF
TRBV4-3,TRBJ2-2,16,.,many,TGCGCCAGCAGCCAAGCTCTGAAGGTTCGAGGCGGGGAGCTGTTTTTT,CASSQALKVRGGELFF
TRBV28,TRBJ1-5,14,.,few,TGTGCCAGCAGTTTAAGGACGGGAAATCAGCCCCAGCATTTT,CASSLRTGNQPQHF
TRBV4-2,TRBJ2-7,15,.,many,TGTGCCAGCAGCCAAGATAACCAGGGCCGGTACGAGCAGTACTTC,CASSQDNQGRYEQYF
TRBV4-2,TRBJ1-1,14,.,many,TGTGCCAGCAGCCAAGTTTTATTCCAGGCAGGCGCTTTCTTT,CASSQVLFQAGAFF
TRBV12-3/TRBV12-4,TRBJ2-7,12,.,many,TGTGCCAGCAGTTTCTCCTTACATTTACAGTACTTC,CASSFSLHLQYF
TRBV7-8,TRBJ2-7,15,.,.,TGTGCCAGCAGCTTTTGGGTAGGGGAGGATCTCGAGCAGTACTTC,CASSFWVGEDLEQYF
TRBV3-1,TRBJ2-7,14,.,many,TGTGCCAGCAGCCTTCAGGGACGAAATTACGAGCAGTACTTC,CASSLQGRNYEQYF
TRBV6-2/TRBV6-3,TRBJ2-7,11,.,many,TGTGCCAGCAAGACTATCCACGAGCAGTACTTC,CASKTIHEQYF
TRBV20-1,TRBJ1-1,13,.,many,TGCAGTGCTAAAATCCGCACGAACACTGAAGCTTTCTTT,CSAKIRTNTEAFF
TRBV6-5,TRBJ1-2,16,.,.,TGTGCCAGCAGTTACTCGAGGCTCGATTCTAACTATGGCTACACCTTC,CASSYSRLDSNYGYTF
TRBV6-4,TRBJ2-1,15,TRBD1,many,TGTGCCAGCAGTGAGGGGACAGCTGCCTACAATGAGCAGTTCTTC,CASSEGTAAYNEQFF
TRBV5-1,TRBJ2-7,15,TRBD2,many,TGCGCCAGCAGCGGGACTAGCGGGAGCTCCTACGAGCAGTACTTC,CASSGTSGSSYEQYF
TRBV20-1,TRBJ2-5,10,.,many,TGCAGTGCAATAGGGAGTCGCACAGGTTTC,CSAIGSRTGF
TRBV7-2,TRBJ2-2,18,TRBD1,many,TGTGCCAGCAGCTTAGCTCCAACAGGGGCCCCGAACACCGGGGAGCTGTTTTTT,CASSLAPTGAPNTGELFF
TRBV7-6,TRBJ2-3,15,TRBD2,many,TGTGCCAGCAGCTTGGGACTAGCAAGCACAGATACGCAGTATTTT,CASSLGLASTDTQYF
TRBV5-1,TRBJ2-3,16,.,many,TGCGCCAGCAGCCCTGGGGGGGCGAACCTCCCGGATACGCAGTATTTT,CASSPGGANLPDTQYF